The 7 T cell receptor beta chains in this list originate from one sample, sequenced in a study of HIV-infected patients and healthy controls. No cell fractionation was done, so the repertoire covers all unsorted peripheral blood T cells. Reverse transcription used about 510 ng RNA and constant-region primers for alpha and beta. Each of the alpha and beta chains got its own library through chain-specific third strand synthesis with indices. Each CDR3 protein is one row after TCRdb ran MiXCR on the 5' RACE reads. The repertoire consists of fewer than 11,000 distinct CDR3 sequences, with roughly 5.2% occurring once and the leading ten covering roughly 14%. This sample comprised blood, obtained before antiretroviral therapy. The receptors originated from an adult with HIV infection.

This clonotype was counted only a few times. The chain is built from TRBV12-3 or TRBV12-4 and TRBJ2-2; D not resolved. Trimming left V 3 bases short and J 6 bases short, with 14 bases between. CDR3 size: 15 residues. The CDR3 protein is CASSFEAPTPGELFF. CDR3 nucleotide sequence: TGTGCCAGCAGTTTTGAGGCGCCTACCCCCGGGGAGCTGTTTTTT.

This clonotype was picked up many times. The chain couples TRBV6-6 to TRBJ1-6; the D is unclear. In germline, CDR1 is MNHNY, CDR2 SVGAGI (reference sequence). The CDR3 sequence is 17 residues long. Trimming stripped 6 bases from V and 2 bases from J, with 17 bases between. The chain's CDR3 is CASSYGEVFTYNSPLHF. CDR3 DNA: TGTGCCAGCAGCTACGGCGAGGTTTTCACCTATAATTCACCCCTCCACTTT.

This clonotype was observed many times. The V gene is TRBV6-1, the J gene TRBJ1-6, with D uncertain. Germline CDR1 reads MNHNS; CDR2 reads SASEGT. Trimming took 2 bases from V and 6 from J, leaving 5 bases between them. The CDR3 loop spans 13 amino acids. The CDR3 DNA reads TGTGCCAGCAGTGAATCAGTTAATTCACCCCTCCACTTT. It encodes CASSESVNSPLHF.

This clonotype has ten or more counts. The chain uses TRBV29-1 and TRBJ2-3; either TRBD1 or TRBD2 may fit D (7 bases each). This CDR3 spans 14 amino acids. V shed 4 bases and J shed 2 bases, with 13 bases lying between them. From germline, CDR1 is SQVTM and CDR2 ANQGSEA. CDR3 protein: CSVVRGGHTDTQYF. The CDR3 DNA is TGCAGCGTTGTCAGGGGGGGCCACACAGATACGCAGTATTTT.

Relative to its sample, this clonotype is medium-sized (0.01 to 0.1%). CDR3 residues: CASSLGTDTQYF. The CDR3 DNA sequence: TGTGCCAGCAGCCTTGGCACAGATACGCAGTATTTT. The V gene is TRBV13, the J gene TRBJ2-3, with no clear D. The germline CDR1 and CDR2 sequences are PRHDT and FYEKMQ (reference sequence). The V and J ends lost 5 bases and 1 base respectively, with 4 bases between them. The CDR3 is 12 residues long.

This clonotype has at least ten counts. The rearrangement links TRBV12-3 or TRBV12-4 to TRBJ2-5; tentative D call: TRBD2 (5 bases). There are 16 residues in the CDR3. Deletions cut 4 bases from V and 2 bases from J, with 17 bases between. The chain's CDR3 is CASSWIAHRRQETQYF. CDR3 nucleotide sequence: TGTGCCAGCAGTTGGATAGCGCACCGGCGGCAAGAGACCCAGTACTTC.

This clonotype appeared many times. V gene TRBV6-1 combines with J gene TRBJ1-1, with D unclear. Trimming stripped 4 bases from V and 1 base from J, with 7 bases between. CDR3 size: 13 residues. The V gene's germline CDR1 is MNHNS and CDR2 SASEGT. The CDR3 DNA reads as TGTGCCAGCAGTGCGATCCCGAACACTGAAGCTTTCTTT. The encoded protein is CASSAIPNTEAFF.